This is a list of T cell receptor beta chains from one sample in a study of cytomegalovirus exposure and HLA in healthy donors. Profiling relied on immunoSEQ multiplex PCR, and the TCRdb table lists in-frame clones only, not all of them. The table includes 150,000 to 250,000 clones, 65% to 85% detected once. Sequencing was done on a sample of PBMCs. The source is a boy aged 2 to 10 in good health and CMV-seronegative. Both conserved end residues are trimmed from each CDR3. The order of the fields is J gene, V gene, CDR3 protein.

J: TRBJ1-2; V: TRBV18; CDR3: ASSPLAGQNYGYT
J: TRBJ2-7; V: TRBV30; CDR3: AWSYGTGVAYEQY
J: TRBJ2-3; V: TRBV7-2; CDR3: ASSAPGVSRTDTQY
J: TRBJ1-4; V: TRBV5-6; CDR3: ASSLMGQGKATNEKLF
J: TRBJ2-1; V: TRBV7-8; CDR3: ASSQQGRLFNEQF
J: TRBJ2-7; V: TRBV7-3; CDR3: ASSLTGTGDYEQY
J: TRBJ2-6; V: TRBV5-1; CDR3: ASSPGLATGANVLT
J: TRBJ1-5; V: TRBV6-1; CDR3: ASSPPTGNQPQH
J: TRBJ2-5; V: TRBV7-9; CDR3: ASSGTSGQETQY
J: TRBJ2-1; V: TRBV25-1; CDR3: ASSDLRGGTYNEQF
J: TRBJ1-2; V: TRBV30; CDR3: AWSVRRLT
J: TRBJ1-1; V: TRBV5-1; CDR3: ASIPGGQMNTEAF
J: TRBJ2-7; V: TRBV5-4; CDR3: ASSLASGGAQHEQY
J: TRBJ2-1; V: TRBV6-1; CDR3: ASRGAGAIFNEQF
J: TRBJ1-1; V: TRBV18; CDR3: ASSRDRDTEAF
J: TRBJ1-6; V: TRBV5-6; CDR3: ASSFSRGQVHSPLH
J: TRBJ1-2; V: TRBV12-5; CDR3: ASGLVWGHSYGYT
J: TRBJ1-4; V: TRBV2; CDR3: ASSEGAGGNEKLF
J: TRBJ1-5; V: TRBV5-1; CDR3: ASSLRTGEEPMPNQPQH
J: TRBJ1-5; V: TRBV7-2; CDR3: ASSLWTGHQPQH
J: TRBJ2-7; V: TRBV5-1; CDR3: ASSRTDVYEQY
J: TRBJ2-1; V: TRBV5-4; CDR3: ASSLIGGNEQF
J: TRBJ2-5; V: TRBV5-4; CDR3: ASSPSGGAGETQY
J: TRBJ2-7; V: TRBV9; CDR3: AIGTSQGAVDEQY
J: TRBJ1-6; V: TRBV4-2; CDR3: ASSQDVGVSESPLH
J: TRBJ2-1; V: TRBV5-1; CDR3: ASSLFETSYNEQF
J: TRBJ2-3; V: TRBV15; CDR3: ATRSRGPITDTQY
J: TRBJ1-4; V: TRBV7-9; CDR3: ASSLETGGKLF
J: TRBJ1-2; V: TRBV2; CDR3: ASSTGIYGYT
J: TRBJ2-1; V: TRBV7-9; CDR3: ASSLARTGPYNEQF
J: TRBJ1-1; V: TRBV9; CDR3: ASSVGRYNTEAF
J: TRBJ2-6; V: TRBV7-6; CDR3: ASSLATGAGANVLT
J: TRBJ2-3; V: TRBV21-1; CDR3: ATQCSDIASTDTQY
J: TRBJ1-1; V: TRBV2; CDR3: ASILQLNTEAF
J: TRBJ1-6; V: TRBV5-6; CDR3: ASSTLGQPVPPLH
J: TRBJ1-1; V: TRBV7-2; CDR3: ASSHMGESTEAF
J: TRBJ1-6; V: TRBV9; CDR3: ASSQTGDINSPLH
J: TRBJ1-4; V: TRBV7-9; CDR3: ASSDPLGQDNEKLF
J: TRBJ1-6; V: TRBV13; CDR3: ASSLDRGRDNSPLH
J: TRBJ2-5; V: TRBV7-6; CDR3: ASSLSLAGQRLKTQY
J: TRBJ2-1; V: TRBV27; CDR3: ASSLTFEQF
J: TRBJ2-3; V: TRBV20-1; CDR3: SASRGDTQY
J: TRBJ1-1; V: TRBV25-1; CDR3: ASSGWSGSNTEAF
J: TRBJ1-1; V: TRBV7-3; CDR3: ASSLTATPNTEAF
J: TRBJ1-2; V: TRBV7-9; CDR3: ASTSRQGIYGYT
J: TRBJ2-2; V: TRBV11-2; CDR3: ASSLDYPGGAPNTGELF
J: TRBJ1-1; V: TRBV5-5; CDR3: ASSSRSLNTEAF
J: TRBJ2-3; V: TRBV15; CDR3: ATSRDIGLAGVTDTQY
J: TRBJ2-1; V: TRBV19; CDR3: ASSPPPRGNEQF
J: TRBJ1-1; V: TRBV7-2; CDR3: ASSKFQGMDTEAF
J: TRBJ2-2; V: TRBV13; CDR3: ASSLGLNTGELF
J: TRBJ1-1; V: TRBV19; CDR3: ASNVQGITEAF
J: TRBJ2-4; V: TRBV4-3; CDR3: ASSQEPLAGGPKNIQY
J: TRBJ1-3; V: TRBV4-2; CDR3: ASSQATGSGNTIY
J: TRBJ1-1; V: TRBV5-1; CDR3: ASSPTGQGNTEAF
J: TRBJ2-1; V: TRBV6-5; CDR3: ASSYGQEADEQF
J: TRBJ1-1; V: TRBV19; CDR3: ASRGRGRTEAF